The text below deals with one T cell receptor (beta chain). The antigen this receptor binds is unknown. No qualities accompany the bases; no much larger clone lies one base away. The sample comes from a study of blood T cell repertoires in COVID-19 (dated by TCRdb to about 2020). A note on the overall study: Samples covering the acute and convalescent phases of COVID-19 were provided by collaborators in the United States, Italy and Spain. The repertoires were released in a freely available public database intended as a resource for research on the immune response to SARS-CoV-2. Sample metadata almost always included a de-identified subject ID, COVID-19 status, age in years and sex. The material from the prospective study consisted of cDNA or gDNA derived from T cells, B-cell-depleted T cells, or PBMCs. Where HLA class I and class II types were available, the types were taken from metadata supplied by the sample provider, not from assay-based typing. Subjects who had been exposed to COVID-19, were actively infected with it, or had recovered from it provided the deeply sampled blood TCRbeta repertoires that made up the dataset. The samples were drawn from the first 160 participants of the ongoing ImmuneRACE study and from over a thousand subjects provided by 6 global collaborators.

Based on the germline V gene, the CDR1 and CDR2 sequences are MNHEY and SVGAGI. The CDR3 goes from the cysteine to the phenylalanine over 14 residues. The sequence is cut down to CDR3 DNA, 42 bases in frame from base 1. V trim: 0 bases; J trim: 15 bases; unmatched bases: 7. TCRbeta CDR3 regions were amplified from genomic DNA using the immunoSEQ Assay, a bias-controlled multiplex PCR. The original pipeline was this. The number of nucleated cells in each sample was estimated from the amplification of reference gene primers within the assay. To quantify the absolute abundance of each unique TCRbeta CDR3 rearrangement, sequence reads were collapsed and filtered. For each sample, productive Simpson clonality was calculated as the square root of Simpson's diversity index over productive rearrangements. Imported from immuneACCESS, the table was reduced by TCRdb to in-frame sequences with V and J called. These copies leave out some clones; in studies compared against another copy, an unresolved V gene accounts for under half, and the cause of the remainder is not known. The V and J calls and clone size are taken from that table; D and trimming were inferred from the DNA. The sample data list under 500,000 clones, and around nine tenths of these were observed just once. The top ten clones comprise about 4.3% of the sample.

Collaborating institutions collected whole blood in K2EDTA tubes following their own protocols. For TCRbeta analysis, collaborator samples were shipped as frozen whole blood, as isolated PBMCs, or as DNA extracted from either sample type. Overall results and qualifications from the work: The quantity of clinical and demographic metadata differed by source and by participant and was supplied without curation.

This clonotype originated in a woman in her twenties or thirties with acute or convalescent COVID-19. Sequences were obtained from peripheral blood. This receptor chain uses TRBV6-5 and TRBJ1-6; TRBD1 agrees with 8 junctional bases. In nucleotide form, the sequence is TGTGCCAGCAGTTACTCGAACAGGGGGGGTCACCTCCACTTT. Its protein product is CASSYSNRGGHLHF.